The clone carrying this TCR beta chain was seen at least ten times. Its antigen is as yet unknown. The CDR3 is made up of 12 amino acids. V was pared by 4 bases and J by 15 bases, with 16 bases between. Germline CDR1 is MGHDK and CDR2 is SYGVNS. The authors made cDNA by 5'RACE with 10-nucleotide random UMIs. TCRdb used MiXCR to reprocess the 5' RACE reads, holding one entry per CDR3 protein. The top ten clones hold around 2.7% of a sample with under 90,000 distinct CDR3 sequences, under 4.5% of them seen once. This record comes from a study of neurological immune-mediated disorders. Unsorted libraries were generated from 2 million PBMCs held at -80 degrees C. Whole-study results and caveats: The repertoires of 18 of 34 multiple sclerosis patients fell into one related-CDR3 cluster (a possible signature) under phylogenetic grouping. The greatest TCR clonal expansion appeared in HTLV-1-associated myelopathy and the smallest, falling below healthy controls, in multiple sclerosis.

The chain recombines TRBV25-1 with TRBJ2-1; TRBD2 might be the D (5 bases). The source of this sequence is a woman aged 45-60 years with multiple sclerosis. The sequenced sample consisted of PBMCs. This CDR3 reads CASSGEGLLPFF. In DNA form, the CDR3 reads TGTGCCAGCAGTGGCGAAGGACTTTTACCGTTCTTC.